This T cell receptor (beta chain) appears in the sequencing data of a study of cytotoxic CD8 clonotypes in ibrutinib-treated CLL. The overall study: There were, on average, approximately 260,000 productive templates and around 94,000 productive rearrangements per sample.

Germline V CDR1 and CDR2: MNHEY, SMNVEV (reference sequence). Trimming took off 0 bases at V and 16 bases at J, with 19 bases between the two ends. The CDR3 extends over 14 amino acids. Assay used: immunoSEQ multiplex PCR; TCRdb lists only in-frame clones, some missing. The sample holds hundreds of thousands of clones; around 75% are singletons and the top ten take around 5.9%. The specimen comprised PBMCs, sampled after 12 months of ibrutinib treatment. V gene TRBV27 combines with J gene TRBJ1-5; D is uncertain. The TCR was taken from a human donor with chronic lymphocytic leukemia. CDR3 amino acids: CASSLSFSSAVVHF. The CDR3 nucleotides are TGTGCCAGCAGTTTATCGTTCAGCTCTGCAGTCGTCCATTTT.